These 6 T cell receptor beta chains share one sample of origin, sequenced in a study of CD8+ T cells in alopecia areata. Specified treatment: oral pan-JAK inhibitor, 5-10 mg twice daily. Sequencing templates came from extracted RNA that was reverse transcribed into cDNA. Profiled with immunoSEQ multiplex PCR; TCRdb holds only in-frame clones, not every one. Among approximately 280,000 clones listed, over 45% were seen once. The sample in question was CD4+ T cells sorted from blood, obtained at week 24, from a patient treated with tofacitinib. The receptor set was obtained from a human donor with alopecia areata.

This clone has only a few counts. In the same sample, other DNA sequences code for this CDR3. V usage is TRBV5-1 and J usage is TRBJ1-1; D gene uncertain. Germline loops: CDR1 SGHRS, CDR2 YFSETQ. With 1 base removed from V and 1 base from J, the gap between germline ends came to 8 bases. CDR3 length: 14 amino acids. CDR3 DNA: TGCGCCAGCAGCTTGAGAGGACGGAACACTGAAGCTTTCTTT. Its protein product is CASSLRGRNTEAFF.

About this clone itself: The same CDR3 can be traced to other DNA sequences in this sample. The chain combines TRBV6-6 with TRBJ2-5; no reliable D call. CDR1 and CDR2 (germline): MNHNY, SVGAGI (reference sequence). Trimming removed 8 bases at V and 2 bases at J, with 3 bases between. The CDR3 spans 10 residues. The CDR3 sequence: CASGQETQYF. CDR3 DNA sequence: TGTGCCAGCGGACAAGAGACCCAGTACTTC.

The chain uses TRBV29-1 and TRBJ2-7; 9 bases are a match to TRBD1. The V gene end was trimmed by 8 bases and the J gene end by 4 bases; junction bases not matched to a gene: 15. Germline assignment: CDR1 SQVTM and CDR2 ANQGSEA. CDR3 length: 15 residues. In nucleotides, the CDR3 is TGCAGCACGGGACAGGGACTCCCGGGGACTTACGAGCAGTACTTC. Translating gives CSTGQGLPGTYEQYF.

This clone was seen only a few times. V gene TRBV19 combines with J gene TRBJ1-1; D uncertain. Per the germline V gene, CDR1 is LNHDA and CDR2 is SQIVND (reference sequence). The CDR3 loop spans 12 amino acids. The ends were cut back, 4 bases at V and 4 bases at J, with 7 bases in the middle. The CDR3, as DNA: TGTGCCAGTAGTAGATCCGGCACTGAAGCTTTCTTT. Protein product: CASSRSGTEAFF.

Only one count was recorded for this clone. The chain uses TRBV27 and TRBJ2-7; 9 bases fit TRBD1. Germline-derived CDR1 and CDR2 are MNHEY and SMNVEV (reference sequence). There are 17 residues in the CDR3. J lost 4 bases, V lost 0 bases, and 10 bases had no gene match. The CDR3 DNA sequence: TGTGCCAGCAGTTTATCTGGTTGGGACAGGGCGCCGTACGAGCAGTACTTC. Its protein product is CASSLSGWDRAPYEQYF.

The chain uses TRBV7-2 and TRBJ1-5; D not certain. The CDR3 has 13 amino acids. Germline lookup yields CDR1 SGHTA and CDR2 FQGNSA. V lost 5 bases to trimming and J lost 11 bases, with 16 bases between them. The CDR3 sequence is CASSALPEGAQHF. The CDR3 DNA reads TGTGCCAGCAGCGCCTTGCCCGAAGGAGCCCAGCATTTT.